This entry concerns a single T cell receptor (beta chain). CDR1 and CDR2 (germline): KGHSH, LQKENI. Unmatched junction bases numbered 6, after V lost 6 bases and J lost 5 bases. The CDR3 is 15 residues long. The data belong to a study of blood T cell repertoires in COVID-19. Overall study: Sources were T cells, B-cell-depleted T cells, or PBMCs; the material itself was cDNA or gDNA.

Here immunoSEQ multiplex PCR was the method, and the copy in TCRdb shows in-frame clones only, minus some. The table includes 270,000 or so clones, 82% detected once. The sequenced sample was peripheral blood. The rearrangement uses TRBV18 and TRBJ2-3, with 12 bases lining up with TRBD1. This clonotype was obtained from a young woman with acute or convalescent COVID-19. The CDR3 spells CASSPGQGAGDTQYF. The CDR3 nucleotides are TGTGCCAGCTCTCCGGGACAGGGGGCAGGAGATACGCAGTATTTT.